This TCR beta chain emerged from a study of early T cells in non-severe SARS-CoV-2 infection. Whole-study context: RNA in bulk from unsorted whole blood was sequenced, and chains were unpaired.

Findings and caveats of the study: Reliance on VDJdb matching favored anti-spike CD8 responses; private and CD4 specificities were missed.

The CDR3 is 16 amino acids. The V gene end was trimmed by 3 bases and the J gene end by 10 bases; junction bases not matched to a gene: 13. Germline loops: CDR1 MNHNS, CDR2 SASEGT. Individual cDNA molecules received unique molecular identifiers during library preparation. TCRdb passed the 5' RACE reads through MiXCR, listing each CDR3 protein once. The table shows about 63,000 distinct CDR3 sequences, with under 15% occurring only once. This clonotype has ten or more counts. The antigen is unknown. V gene TRBV6-1 combines with J gene TRBJ2-1; 9 bases align to TRBD1. The receptor was isolated from an adult who was a healthcare worker with PCR-confirmed SARS-CoV-2 infection or an uninfected control (not recorded which). The specimen sequenced was whole blood. CDR3 sequence (DNA): TGTGCCAGCAGTGAGGGGACAGGGATTCCTCCGGGCGAGCAGTTCTTC. Its translation: CASSEGTGIPPGEQFF.